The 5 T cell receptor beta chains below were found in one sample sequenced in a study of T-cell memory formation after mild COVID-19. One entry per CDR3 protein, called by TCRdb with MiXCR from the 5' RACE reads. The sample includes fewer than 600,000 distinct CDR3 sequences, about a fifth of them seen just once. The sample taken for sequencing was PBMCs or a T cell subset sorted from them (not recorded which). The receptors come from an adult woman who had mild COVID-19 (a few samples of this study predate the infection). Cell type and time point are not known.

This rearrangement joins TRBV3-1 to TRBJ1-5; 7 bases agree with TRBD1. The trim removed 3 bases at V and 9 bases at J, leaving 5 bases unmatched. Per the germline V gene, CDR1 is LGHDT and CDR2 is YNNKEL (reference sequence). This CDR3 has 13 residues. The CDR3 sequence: CASSQTGSGPQHF. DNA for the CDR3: TGTGCCAGCAGCCAGACAGGGAGTGGGCCCCAGCATTTT.

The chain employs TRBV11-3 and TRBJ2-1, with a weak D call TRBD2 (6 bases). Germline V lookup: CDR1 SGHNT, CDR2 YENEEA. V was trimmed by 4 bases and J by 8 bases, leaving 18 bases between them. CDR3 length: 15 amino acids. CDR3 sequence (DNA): TGTGCCAGCAGCTCGCCGGGACTGAGACGGCATGAGCAGTTCTTC. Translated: CASSSPGLRRHEQFF.

CDR3 in DNA: TGCGCCAGCAGTCCCGGTGGGTCCCGTGGCAATCAGCCCCAGCATTTT. Protein product: CASSPGGSRGNQPQHF. V and J are TRBV5-1 and TRBJ1-5; no clear D. Germline CDR1 and CDR2: SGHRS and YFSETQ. The V and J ends lost 5 bases and 2 bases respectively, with 17 bases between them. This CDR3 contains 16 residues.

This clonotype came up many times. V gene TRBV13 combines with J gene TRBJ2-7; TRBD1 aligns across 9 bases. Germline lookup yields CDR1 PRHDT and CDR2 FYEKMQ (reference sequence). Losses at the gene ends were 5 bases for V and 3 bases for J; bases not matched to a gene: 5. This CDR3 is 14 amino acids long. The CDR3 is CASSPGQGDYEQYF. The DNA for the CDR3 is TGTGCCAGCAGCCCGGGACAGGGTGACTACGAGCAGTACTTC.

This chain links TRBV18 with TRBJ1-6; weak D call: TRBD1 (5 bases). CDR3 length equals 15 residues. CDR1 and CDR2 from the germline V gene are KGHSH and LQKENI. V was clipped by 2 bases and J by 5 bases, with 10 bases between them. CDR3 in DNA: TGTGCCAGCTCACCATCACGGGACCATAATTCACCCCTCCACTTT. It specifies CASSPSRDHNSPLHF.